This T cell receptor (beta chain) was recovered during a study of cytomegalovirus exposure and HLA in healthy donors. Study results and caveats: The authors enumerated some 170 TCR beta chains as linked to cytomegalovirus.

Notes on this clone: The antigen is unknown.

There are 14 residues in the CDR3. CDR1 MNHNS and CDR2 SASEGT come from the germline V gene. Trimming pared 7 bases from V and 7 bases from J, leaving 20 bases between. The study ran its PCR with 60 Vbeta and 13 Jbeta primers. Generated by immunoSEQ multiplex PCR, the TCRdb table keeps only in-frame clones and is missing some. The repertoire includes 200,000 to 250,000 clones, over 65% of them detected once, and under 0.8% sits in the top ten. What was sequenced was PBMCs. The TCR comes from a man younger than 35 in good health and CMV-seronegative. The V and J genes are TRBV6-1 and TRBJ2-7; possible D gene TRBD1, 5 bases. CDR3 protein: CASNVLQGTGEQYF. Here the CDR3 DNA reads TGTGCCAGCAACGTTCTGCAGGGTACTGGGGAGCAGTACTTC.